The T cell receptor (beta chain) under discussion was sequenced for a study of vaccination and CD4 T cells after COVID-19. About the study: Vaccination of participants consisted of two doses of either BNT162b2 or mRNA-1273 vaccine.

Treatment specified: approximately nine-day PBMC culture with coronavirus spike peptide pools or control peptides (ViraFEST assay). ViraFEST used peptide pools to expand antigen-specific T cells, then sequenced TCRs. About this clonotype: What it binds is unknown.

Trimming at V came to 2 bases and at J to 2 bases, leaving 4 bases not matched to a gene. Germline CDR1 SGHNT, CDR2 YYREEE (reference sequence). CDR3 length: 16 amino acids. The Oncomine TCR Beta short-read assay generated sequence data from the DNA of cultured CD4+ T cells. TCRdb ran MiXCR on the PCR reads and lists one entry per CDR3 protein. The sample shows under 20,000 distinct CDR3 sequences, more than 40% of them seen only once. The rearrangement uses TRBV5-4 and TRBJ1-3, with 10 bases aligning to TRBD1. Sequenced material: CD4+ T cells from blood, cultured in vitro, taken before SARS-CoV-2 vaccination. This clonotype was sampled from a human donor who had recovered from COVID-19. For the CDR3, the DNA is TGTGCCAGCAGCTTCGGACAGGGGGAGGCTGGAAACACCATATATTTT. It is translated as CASSFGQGEAGNTIYF.